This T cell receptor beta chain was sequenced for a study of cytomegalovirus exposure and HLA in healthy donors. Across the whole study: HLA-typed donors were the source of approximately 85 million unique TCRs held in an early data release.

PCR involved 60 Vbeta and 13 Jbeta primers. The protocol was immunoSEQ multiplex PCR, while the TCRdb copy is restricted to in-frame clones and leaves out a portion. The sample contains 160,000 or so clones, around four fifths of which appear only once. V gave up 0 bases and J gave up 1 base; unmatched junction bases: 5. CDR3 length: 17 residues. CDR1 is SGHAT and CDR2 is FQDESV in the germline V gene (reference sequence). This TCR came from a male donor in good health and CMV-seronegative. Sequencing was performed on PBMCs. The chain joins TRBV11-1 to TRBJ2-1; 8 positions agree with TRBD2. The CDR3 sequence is CASSLAGAGASYNEQFF. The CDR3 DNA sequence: TGTGCCAGCAGCTTAGCGGGAGCGGGAGCTTCCTACAATGAGCAGTTCTTC. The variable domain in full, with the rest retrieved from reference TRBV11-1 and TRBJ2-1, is EAEVAQSPRYKITEKSQAVAFWCDPISGHATLYWYRQILGQGPELLVQFQDESVVDDSQLPKDRFSAERLKGVDSTLKIQPAELGDSAMYLCASSLAGAGASYNEQFFGPGTRLTVL.